This TCR beta chain was documented in a study of T cell clonality in common variable immunodeficiency (dated by TCRdb to about 2015). Predominantly Caucasian heritage was noted among both the CVID patients and the healthy controls. From each donor, roughly 5 to 8.5 ml of heparinized peripheral whole blood was collected. TCRbeta CDR3 repertoires were sequenced from genomic DNA of adults with common variable immune deficiency (CVID) and healthy adult controls. There were approximately 22 healthy adult volunteers in the control group (roughly twelve female and roughly ten male), ranging in age from roughly 23 to 70 years, with a mean age of around 31. Diluted blood was density-centrifuged over Hypaque 1077 or Ficoll-Paque to isolate peripheral blood mononuclear cells. Genomic DNA was obtained from unsorted mononuclear cells using either Qiagen column purification or a centrifugation-based method. From cysteine to phenylalanine, the CDR3 is 11 amino acids long. The DNA shown is the part of the CDR3 that was read: 24 bases, in frame from base 1. In the germline V gene (reference sequence), CDR1 corresponds to GTSNPN and CDR2 to SVGIG.

Concerning this clone: Its antigen remains undetermined. Sequencing ends 3 residues short of the CDR3 end; the germline J gene provides the rest.

For sequencing input, CVID and control samples contributed equivalent amounts of genomic DNA. For every sample, a 60 bp segment covering the rearranged TCRbeta CDR3 region was amplified and then sequenced. The immunoSEQ assay, a bias-corrected multiplex PCR combined with high-throughput sequencing, was used for TCRbeta amplification. The published analysis was carried out like this. Each unique nucleotide sequence was treated as a clone and annotated with V, D and J genes, copy number and frequency. Sequences were labeled productive if in frame, and non-productive if out of frame or containing stop codons. As previously described, Shannon's entropy was used to calculate clonality. The predicted amino acid sequences of productive clones were used to derive mean CDR3 Kyte-Doolittle hydropathy. The R hclust function was used to hierarchically cluster scaled V gene usage with Manhattan distance and complete linkage. To assess clone sharing by CDR3 amino acid sequence, 12 repertoires per group were resampled over 100 rounds. Repertoires were searched for 60 to 80 published EBV-specific and fewer than 300 published CMV-specific TCRbeta sequences. A couple of CVID samples that yielded fewer than 10,000 sequences were excluded from the analysis, so approximately 38 CVID repertoires were retained. TCRdb obtained this table from immuneACCESS and retained in-frame rearrangements with V and J assigned. These tables miss some clones; where compared with another copy, unresolved V genes account for less than half of the shortfall, and the remainder is unexplained. V and J calls and clone size come straight from that table; D and trimming were deduced from the DNA. The sample comprises tens of thousands of clones, and every one was counted more than once. The top ten clonotypes cover 3.5% to 4% of the sample.

Beyond this particular receptor, the publication reports: The authors noted that sequencing repertoires of T cell subpopulations would be needed to clarify what caused the increased clonality in CVID. Fewer TCRbeta clones were shared among CVID subjects than among healthy controls (p < 0.0001). Correlations of repertoire features with clinical complications were constrained by heterogeneity among patients within the CVID cohort. Even though DNA input was equal, the average per sample came to about 81,820 unique sequences for controls compared with approximately 29,000 for CVID samples. Compared with healthy controls, CVID subjects showed increased TCRbeta clonality (t-test p = 0.018), a feature most characteristic of about a third of subjects. CVID TCRbeta sequences were reported to have fewer deletions and N-nucleotide insertions and to lack highly modified clones with 13 or more V deletions.

This sequence uses TRBV30 and TRBJ1-1; matching of 6 bases hints at TRBD1 as the D gene. What was sequenced was peripheral blood mononuclear cells. This sequence originates from a person aged 18-70 years in good health. CDR3 bases read: TGTGCCAGCAGGGGTAGAGAGACA. This codes for CASRGRET. The full CDR3 protein reads CASRGRETAFF.